This entry lists 30 T cell receptor beta chains sequenced from one sample in a study of T-cell memory formation after mild COVID-19. Each CDR3 protein is one row after TCRdb ran MiXCR on the 5' RACE reads. The table shows 250,000 to 300,000 distinct CDR3 sequences, with around 17% occurring only once. The sample taken for sequencing was PBMCs or a T cell subset sorted from them (not recorded which). The source of these receptors is a man younger than 35 who had mild COVID-19 (a few samples of this study predate the infection). Cell type and time point are not known.

This clonotype has a handful of counts. This chain links TRBV5-4 with TRBJ1-1; D not certain. Germline V gene data show CDR1 as SGHNT and CDR2 as YYREEE (reference sequence). The CDR3 runs 15 residues. V was trimmed by 2 bases and J by 1 base, leaving 12 bases between them. Written as DNA, the CDR3 is TGTGCCAGCAGCTTACATGGTCGGGGGAACACTGAAGCTTTCTTT. It specifies CASSLHGRGNTEAFF.

This clonotype was counted only a few times. The chain employs TRBV6-6 and TRBJ1-1; perhaps TRBD1 as D (5 bases). The V gene lost 2 bases and the J gene lost 10 bases, with 17 bases spanning the gap. CDR3 size: 14 residues. Germline CDR1 and CDR2: MNHNY and SVGAGI (reference sequence). The CDR3 loop is CASSYQGSDRGAFF. The CDR3 DNA sequence: TGTGCCAGCAGTTACCAGGGTAGTGATAGGGGAGCTTTCTTT.

This clonotype was counted between two and nine times. The CDR3 is CASSLGQWNEQFF. CDR3 coding DNA: TGTGCCAGCAGCTTGGGACAGTGGAATGAGCAGTTCTTC. The chain is built from TRBV7-2 and TRBJ2-1, with 7 bases that match TRBD1. V dropped 3 bases and J dropped 7; count of bases not matched to a gene: 3. The germline gives CDR1 SGHTA, CDR2 FQGNSA. This CDR3 contains 13 residues.

V usage is TRBV7-9 and J usage is TRBJ2-7; the match to TRBD2 covers 9 bases. V was clipped by 5 bases and J by 3 bases; unmatched bases: 11. This CDR3 is built from 16 residues. Germline V gene sequence: CDR1 SEHNR, CDR2 FQNEAQ (reference sequence). The CDR3 is CASSPAQRGVVYEQYF. The CDR3 bases are TGTGCCAGCAGCCCCGCCCAGCGGGGGGTAGTCTACGAGCAGTACTTC.

In this sample, this clonotype turned up many times. The chain couples TRBV12-3 or TRBV12-4 to TRBJ2-2; 8 bases map to TRBD2. The CDR3 spans 21 residues. The junction had 17 bases not matched to a gene; V was cut back by 2 bases and J by 0 bases. CDR3 sequence (DNA): TGTGCCAGCAGTTTAAGACCGAGACTAGCGACCTTACTTCCGAACACCGGGGAGCTGTTTTTT. Translating it yields CASSLRPRLATLLPNTGELFF.

This clonotype has ten or more counts. The V and J genes are TRBV6-5 and TRBJ2-3, with 10 bases that match TRBD2. Germline lookup yields CDR1 MNHEY and CDR2 SVGAGI. CDR3 length: 16 amino acids. The junction had 2 bases not matched to a gene; V was cut back by 0 bases and J by 2 bases. Here the CDR3 DNA reads TGTGCCAGCAGTTACTCGCTAGCGGGGGTCACAGATACGCAGTATTTT. It encodes CASSYSLAGVTDTQYF.

This clonotype was detected only a few times. The CDR3: CASSEETEGTAGANVLTF. DNA for the CDR3: TGTGCCAGCAGTGAGGAGACAGAGGGGACGGCTGGGGCCAACGTCCTGACTTTC. This chain links TRBV12-3 or TRBV12-4 with TRBJ2-6; D may correspond to TRBD1 or TRBD2 (5 bases each). The CDR3 loop spans 18 amino acids. V gave up 5 bases and J gave up 2 bases, with 19 bases separating them.

This clonotype has more than one count but fewer than ten. The gene calls are TRBV29-1 and TRBJ2-1, with D perhaps assigned TRBD1 or TRBD2 (5 bases each). Trimming left V 7 bases short and J 4 bases short, with 14 bases between. The germline V gene has CDR1 SQVTM and CDR2 ANQGSEA. The CDR3 sequence is 13 residues long. As DNA, the CDR3 is TGCAGCGCGGTGGGGACGGGGTACAATGAGCAGTTCTTC. It encodes CSAVGTGYNEQFF.

In this sample, this clonotype turned up many times. The rearrangement links TRBV12-3 or TRBV12-4 to TRBJ2-2, with 11 positions matching TRBD2. CDR3 length equals 15 residues. The ends lost 7 bases at V and 7 bases at J; junction bases unmatched: 8. The chain's CDR3 is CASTFSGGAFGELFF. For the CDR3, the DNA is TGTGCCAGCACCTTTAGCGGGGGGGCCTTCGGGGAGCTGTTTTTT.

V gene TRBV5-6 combines with J gene TRBJ1-5; 7 nucleotides agree with TRBD1. There are 14 residues in the CDR3. V lost 4 bases, J lost 5 bases, and 6 bases stayed unmatched. Germline V CDR1 and CDR2: SGHDT, YYEEEE. CDR3 sequence (DNA): TGTGCCAGCAGCAAAGGACAGGTGTATCAGCCCCAGCATTTT. Protein: CASSKGQVYQPQHF.

This clonotype was counted only a few times. V usage is TRBV6-4 and J usage is TRBJ2-1, with unresolved D. CDR1 is MRHNA, CDR2 SNTAGT, per germline. The CDR3 has 14 residues. V lost 5 bases and J 6 bases, leaving 14 bases between the germline ends. CDR3 in amino acids: CASSLEDSTNEQFF. CDR3 nucleotide sequence: TGTGCCAGCAGTCTCGAAGACTCCACCAATGAGCAGTTCTTC.

J is TRBJ2-1 and V is TRBV12-3 or TRBV12-4; the D call may be TRBD1 or TRBD2 (6 bases each). V lost 3 bases to trimming and J lost 6 bases, with 12 bases between them. This CDR3 is built from 14 residues. The CDR3: CASSFGGRGNEQFF. The CDR3 nucleotides are TGTGCCAGCAGTTTTGGGGGGCGCGGCAATGAGCAGTTCTTC.

The chain combines TRBV29-1 with TRBJ2-1; 8 bases are a match to TRBD2. Germline V lookup: CDR1 SQVTM, CDR2 ANQGSEA. This CDR3 contains 13 residues. The CDR3 nucleotides are TGCAGTGGGGCCAGCGGGGGCTACAATGAGCAGTTCTTC. Translation: CSGASGGYNEQFF.

The chain carries TRBV18 and TRBJ1-2; 7 bases agree with TRBD1. The CDR3 is 13 residues long. Germline V gene lookup returns CDR1 KGHSH and CDR2 LQKENI. V lost 2 bases to trimming and J lost 7 bases; unmatched junction nucleotides: 4. CDR3 in amino acids: CASSPERGLGYTF. CDR3 nucleotides: TGTGCCAGCTCACCAGAAAGGGGGCTTGGCTACACCTTC.

The gene calls are TRBV2 and TRBJ2-2; a possible D gene is TRBD1 (5 bases). Germline CDR1 is SNHLY and CDR2 is FYNNEI. Deletions cut 2 bases from V and 2 bases from J, with 9 bases between. The CDR3 length is 15 residues. CDR3 sequence: CASSERQINTGELFF. The CDR3 DNA reads TGTGCCAGCAGTGAAAGACAGATCAACACCGGGGAGCTGTTTTTT.

In nucleotides, the CDR3 is TGTGCCAGTAAATGGAACAGAGTAGGAAGGGAAAAACTGTTTTTT. Its protein product is CASKWNRVGREKLFF. This rearrangement joins TRBV19 to TRBJ1-4, with D hard to call. The germline V gene encodes CDR1 LNHDA and CDR2 SQIVND (reference sequence). V gave up 7 bases and J gave up 8 bases, with 20 bases separating them. The CDR3 covers 15 residues.

This clonotype was seen only a few times. The rearrangement joins TRBV16 to TRBJ1-1; D ambiguous. CDR1 is KGHSY and CDR2 is FQNENV in the germline V gene. This CDR3 has 14 residues. The V gene lost 2 bases and the J gene lost 4 bases, with 11 bases spanning the gap. The CDR3 spells CASSQGDAGTEAFF. The CDR3 DNA is TGTGCCAGCAGCCAAGGGGATGCGGGCACTGAAGCTTTCTTT.

This chain joins TRBV9 and TRBJ1-2, with D hard to call. Per the germline V gene, CDR1 is SGDLS and CDR2 is YYNGEE. V shed 4 bases and J shed 0 bases, with 13 bases lying between them. This CDR3 spans 15 amino acids. The CDR3 DNA reads TGTGCCAGCAGCCCAGGCCAAGATACTAACTATGGCTACACCTTC. Its translation is CASSPGQDTNYGYTF.

This chain connects TRBV5-1 to TRBJ1-4, with unresolved D. CDR1 SGHRS and CDR2 YFSETQ come from the germline V gene. CDR3 length equals 15 residues. Trimming took 0 bases from V and 4 from J, leaving 10 bases between them. The CDR3 reads CASSLGGHINEKLFF. In DNA form, the CDR3 reads TGCGCCAGCAGCTTGGGCGGGCATATTAATGAAAAACTGTTTTTT.

The V and J genes are TRBV5-1 and TRBJ2-5; perhaps D is TRBD1 or TRBD2 (5 bases each). The V and J ends lost 4 bases and 5 bases respectively, with 15 bases between them. CDR3 length equals 14 residues. CDR1 and CDR2 (germline): SGHRS, YFSETQ. The CDR3 reads CASSQGPSDETQYF. CDR3 coding DNA: TGCGCCAGCAGCCAGGGACCCTCCGATGAGACCCAGTACTTC.

The DNA of the CDR3 is TGTGCCAGCAGCTTAGTTCTGAGGGAGAATTCACCCCTCCACTTT. Translating it yields CASSLVLRENSPLHF. The chain uses TRBV7-2 and TRBJ1-6; D unresolved. The V end lost 1 base, the J end lost 7 bases, and 11 bases lay between the germline ends. The V gene's germline CDR1 is SGHTA and CDR2 FQGNSA. This CDR3 spans 15 amino acids.

The J gene is TRBJ1-2, the V gene TRBV5-1, with D possibly matching TRBD1 (6 bases). Germline V gene lookup returns CDR1 SGHRS and CDR2 YFSETQ. V was pared by 3 bases and J by 5 bases, with 23 bases between. This CDR3 contains 17 residues. The CDR3 DNA reads TGCGCCAGCAGCTGGGGGGGCGTTGGACAAAGAGGGTATGGCTACACCTTC. Its translation is CASSWGGVGQRGYGYTF.

The rearrangement links TRBV7-2 to TRBJ2-3, with D possibly TRBD2 on 5 matching bases. Trimming pared 1 base from V and 5 bases from J, leaving 19 bases between. Germline V gives CDR1 SGHTA, CDR2 FQGNSA. CDR3 length: 17 amino acids. CDR3 loop: CASSLGLAATLGDTQYF. The CDR3 nucleotides are TGTGCCAGCAGCTTAGGGCTAGCAGCAACCTTGGGAGATACGCAGTATTTT.

J is TRBJ2-2 and V is TRBV20-1; possible D gene TRBD1, 5 bases. Trimming took off 0 bases at V and 5 bases at J, with 16 bases between the two ends. Germline values: CDR1 DFQATT, CDR2 SNEGSKA (reference sequence). The CDR3 is 16 amino acids. The CDR3 reads CSARDRRQGSTGELFF. In DNA form, the CDR3 reads TGCAGTGCTAGAGATCGAAGGCAGGGATCAACCGGGGAGCTGTTTTTT.

The table lists this clonotype with a few counts. This chain links TRBV19 with TRBJ1-1; D call uncertain. Germline V lookup: CDR1 LNHDA, CDR2 SQIVND (reference sequence). This CDR3 contains 12 residues. Between the trimmed V and J ends, which lost 5 bases and 11 bases, there was a span of 15 bases. In DNA form, the CDR3 reads TGTGCCAGTAGTCCCCGTGAGGGTGGGGCTTTCTTT. Its translation is CASSPREGGAFF.

This clonotype was seen a handful of times. The V gene is TRBV5-6, the J gene TRBJ1-3, with 8 bases aligning to TRBD1. The CDR3 covers 17 residues. V lost 5 bases and J lost 0; bases outside the gene matches: 10. In germline, CDR1 is SGHDT, CDR2 YYEEEE. The CDR3 bases are TGTGCCAGCAGGGGGGTCCCGGGACAGGTCTCTGGAAACACCATATATTTT. Residues: CASRGVPGQVSGNTIYF.

The sample holds a few counts of this clonotype. V and J are TRBV27 and TRBJ2-3, with D perhaps TRBD1 or TRBD2 (5 bases each). Germline-derived CDR1 and CDR2 are MNHEY and SMNVEV (reference sequence). The CDR3 has 15 amino acids. V lost 5 bases and J 5 bases, leaving 17 bases between the germline ends. The CDR3 nucleotides read TGTGCCAGCAGTCTACCGGGACCCAAGAGAGATACGCAGTATTTT. Protein product: CASSLPGPKRDTQYF.

In its sample, this clonotype was seen many times. CDR3 sequence (DNA): TGTGCCAGCAGGACCTCGGGAACTGAAGCTTTCTTT. Translation: CASRTSGTEAFF. The chain recombines TRBV2 with TRBJ1-1; D gene ambiguous. Trimming cost V 6 bases and J 5 bases, with 10 bases left between them. Germline CDR1 and CDR2: SNHLY and FYNNEI. The CDR3 sequence is 12 residues long.

V gene TRBV5-8 combines with J gene TRBJ1-5, with D uncertain. Trimming removed 6 bases from V and 5 bases from J, with 15 bases in between. Looked up from germline, CDR1 is SGHTS and CDR2 is YDEGEE. The CDR3 length is 14 residues. CDR3 region: CASNSWAEYQPQHF. The CDR3 region has the DNA TGTGCCAGCAACTCGTGGGCAGAATATCAGCCCCAGCATTTT.

This clonotype has ten or more counts. V and J are TRBV5-1 and TRBJ2-3; TRBD2 might be the D (6 bases). The germline V and J ends were trimmed by 3 bases and 9 bases, with 17 bases remaining between them. CDR3 length equals 14 residues. CDR1 is SGHRS, CDR2 YFSETQ, per germline. CDR3 nucleotides: TGCGCCAGCAGCTCCGGGACTTCTCAGGTCACGCAGTATTTT. Amino acids: CASSSGTSQVTQYF.